This T cell receptor (beta chain) comes out of a study of T cells after yellow fever vaccination. Across the study: It was SMART-Seq v4 Ultra Low Input that prepared the fractions with low cell numbers.

Via MiXCR, TCRdb re-called the 5' RACE reads, giving one row per CDR3 protein. This sample has tens of thousands of distinct CDR3 sequences, with approximately 8% found just once. This clonotype was detected many times. The TCR was taken from a man aged 25 to 40 who received the YFV17D yellow fever vaccine. Sequencing was performed on CD8+ T cells sorted from PBMCs, taken on the day of the yellow fever booster vaccination.

The CDR3 DNA is TGTGCCAGCAGCTTGGGGGTTAGCGGAGCCTACGAGCAGTACTTC. The encoded protein is CASSLGVSGAYEQYF. The V call is TRBV5-6, the J call TRBJ2-7, with a weak D call TRBD2 (6 bases). Germline CDR1 SGHDT, CDR2 YYEEEE. The CDR3 consists of 15 residues. V lost 0 bases, J lost 2 bases, and 12 bases lay in between.